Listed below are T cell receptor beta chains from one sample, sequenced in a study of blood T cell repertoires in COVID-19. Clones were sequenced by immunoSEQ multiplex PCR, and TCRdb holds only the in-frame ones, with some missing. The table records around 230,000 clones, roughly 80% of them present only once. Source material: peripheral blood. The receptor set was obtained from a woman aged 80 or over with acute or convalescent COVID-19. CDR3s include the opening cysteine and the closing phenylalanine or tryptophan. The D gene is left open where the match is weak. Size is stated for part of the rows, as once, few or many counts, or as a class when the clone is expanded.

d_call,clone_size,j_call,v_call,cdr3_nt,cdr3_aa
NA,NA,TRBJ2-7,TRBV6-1,TGTGCCAGCAGTGATGGGGTAAGGGGACACCTCTACGAGCAGTACTTC,CASSDGVRGHLYEQYF
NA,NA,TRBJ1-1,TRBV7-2,TGTGCCAGCAGCCCCCCCCGGGGGGGGGACACTGAAGCTTTCTTT,CASSPPRGGDTEAFF
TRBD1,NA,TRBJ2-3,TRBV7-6,TGTGCCAGCAGCTTAACGGGACAGGTTCCAGATACGCAGTATTTT,CASSLTGQVPDTQYF
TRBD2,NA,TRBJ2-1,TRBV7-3,TGTGCCAGCAGCGAATCCGGGACTAGCGGGAGGCTCAATGAGCAGTTCTTC,CASSESGTSGRLNEQFF
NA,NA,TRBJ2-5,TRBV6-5,TGTGCCAGCCTCAGTGGAGGAGAGACCCAGTACTTC,CASLSGGETQYF
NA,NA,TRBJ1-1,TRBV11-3,TGTGCCAGCAGCTTAGTACGCCAGGGGTCAACTGAAGCTTTCTTT,CASSLVRQGSTEAFF
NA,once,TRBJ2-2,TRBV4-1,TGCGCCAGCAGGAGGGGGGGGAACACCGGGGAGCTGTTTTTT,CASRRGGNTGELFF
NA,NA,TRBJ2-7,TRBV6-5,TGTGCCAGCAGTTACTCGATTCCGAGCTACGAGCAGTACTTC,CASSYSIPSYEQYF
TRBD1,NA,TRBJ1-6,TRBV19,TGTGCCAGTAGTGGACAGGGAGGTTACTCACCCCTCCACTTT,CASSGQGGYSPLHF
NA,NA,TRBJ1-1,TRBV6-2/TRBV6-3,TGTGCCAGCAGTTACCCCTTGAAAGGGGAGGGGATGAACACTGAAGCTTTCTTT,CASSYPLKGEGMNTEAFF
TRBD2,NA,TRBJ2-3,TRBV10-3,TGTGCCATCAGGGGCGGGGGGGAGAGCACAGATACGCAGTATTTT,CAIRGGGESTDTQYF
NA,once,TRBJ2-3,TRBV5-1,TGCGCCAGCAGCTTGGAGCCAGGCTCTCGCACAGATACGCAGTATTTT,CASSLEPGSRTDTQYF
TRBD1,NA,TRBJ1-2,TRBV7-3,TGTGCCAGCTCCGTAGCGACAGGGGACTATGGCTACACCTTC,CASSVATGDYGYTF
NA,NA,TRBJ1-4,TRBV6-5,TGTGCCAGCTCGACAGTTACTAATGAAAAACTGTTTTTT,CASSTVTNEKLFF
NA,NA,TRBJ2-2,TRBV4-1,TGCGCCAGCAGCCAAGAGGTCAGGGGATTCGGGGAGCTGTTTTTT,CASSQEVRGFGELFF
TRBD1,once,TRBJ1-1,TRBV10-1,TGCGCCAGCAGTAAGTTGGGCAGGGGGCTCATTCTTAACATGAACACTGAAGCTTTCTTT,CASSKLGRGLILNMNTEAFF
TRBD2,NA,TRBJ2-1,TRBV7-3,TGTGCCAGCAGCTTAGGACTAGCGGATTACAATGAGCAGTTCTTC,CASSLGLADYNEQFF
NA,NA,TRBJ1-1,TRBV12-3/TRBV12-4,TGTGCCAGCAGTTTATTCAGCGGTGGTGAAGCTTTCTTT,CASSLFSGGEAFF
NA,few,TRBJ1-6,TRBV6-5,TGTGCCAGCATGTTGAAGCAGGGGTACAATTCACCCCTCCACTTT,CASMLKQGYNSPLHF